The present T cell receptor beta chain was sequenced within a study of cytomegalovirus exposure and HLA in healthy donors. Study outcomes and limitations: The listing of roughly 160 TCR beta chains classed them as cytomegalovirus-associated. Accurate prediction of most subjects' HLA-A and HLA-B alleles from TCR beta sequences was reported.

This clone has a handful of counts. Its antigen is undetermined. PCR primers comprised 60 Vbeta and 13 Jbeta primers. The method was immunoSEQ multiplex PCR; TCRdb's version includes in-frame clones alone and lacks a portion of them. This sample has fewer than 70,000 clones, with less than 75% found just once. Germline assignment: CDR1 SGHRS and CDR2 YFSETQ. V was pared by 2 bases and J by 8 bases, with 14 bases between. The CDR3 sequence is 14 residues long. This sequence joins TRBV5-1 and TRBJ2-1, with D possibly TRBD2 on 6 matching bases. This receptor was taken from a woman in her twenties or thirties in good health and CMV-seronegative. Sequenced: PBMCs. The CDR3 nucleotides are TGCGCCAGCAGCTTTGGGGCGGGAAGGGATGAGCAGTTCTTC. The encoded protein is CASSFGAGRDEQFF. Looking up the rest from reference TRBV5-1 and TRBJ2-1 gives the full variable domain: KAGVTQTPRYLIKTRGQQVTLSCSPISGHRSVSWYQQTPGQGLQFLFEYFSETQRNKGNFPGRFSGRQFSNSRSEMNVSTLELGDSALYLCASSFGAGRDEQFFGPGTRLTVL.